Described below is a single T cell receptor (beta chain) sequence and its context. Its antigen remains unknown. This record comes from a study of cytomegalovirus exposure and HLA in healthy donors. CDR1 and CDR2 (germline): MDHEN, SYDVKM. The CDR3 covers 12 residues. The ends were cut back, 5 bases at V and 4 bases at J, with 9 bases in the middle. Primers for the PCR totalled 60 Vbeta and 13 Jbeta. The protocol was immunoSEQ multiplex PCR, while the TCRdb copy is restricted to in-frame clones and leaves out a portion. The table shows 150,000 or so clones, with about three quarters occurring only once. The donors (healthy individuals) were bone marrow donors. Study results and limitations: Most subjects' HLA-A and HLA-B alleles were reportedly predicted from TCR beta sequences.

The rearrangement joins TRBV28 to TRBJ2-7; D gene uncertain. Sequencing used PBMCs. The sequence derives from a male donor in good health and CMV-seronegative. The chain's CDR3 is CASSQSRYEQYF. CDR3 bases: TGTGCCAGCAGTCAAAGCCGGTACGAGCAGTACTTC.